The sequence of this T cell receptor beta chain was determined in a study of cytomegalovirus exposure and HLA in healthy donors. Overall study results and limits: In an earlier analysis, most TCR beta V segments were productive about 90% or about 30% of the time. By HLA locus, TCR association rates varied in a later analysis, with DRB1 showing the most and HLA-C the fewest. A later analysis reportedly found that, within productive TCRs, an Asian-associated ancestry cluster had fewer N-insertions than the mean observed across the 666 donors.

V shed 4 bases and J shed 2 bases, with 17 bases lying between them. Germline V gene lookup returns CDR1 MNHEY and CDR2 SVGAGI. This CDR3 comprises 16 residues. Notes on this clone: Its antigen is currently unknown.

Healthy bone marrow donors made up the cohort. PCR employed 60 Vbeta and 13 Jbeta primers. TCRdb's table, derived via immunoSEQ multiplex PCR, lists solely in-frame clones and lacks some. The table shows more than 150,000 clones, with approximately 80% occurring only once. The material sequenced was PBMCs. The sequence came from a girl aged 5-17 years in good health and CMV-seropositive. The chain recombines TRBV6-5 with TRBJ1-1; tentative D call: TRBD1 (5 bases). CDR3 nucleotide sequence: TGTGCCAGCAGTTTGGGTTCAGGGTTGGTTAACACTGAAGCTTTCTTT. Translating it yields CASSLGSGLVNTEAFF.